This T cell receptor beta chain derives from a study of chemoradiotherapy in HPV16-positive cancers. Study-wide context: Functional T-cell assays on two HPV16-positive patients' cells defined candidate HPV-specific clones and common TCR motifs. Overall study results and limits: The functional HPV-specific definition rests on just a couple of HPV16-positive patients. HPV-responsive T-cell expansion during chemoradiotherapy was linked to improved recurrence-free survival in HPV16-positive patients.

The assay was immunoSEQ multiplex PCR, and TCRdb's table has in-frame clones only and misses some. Of about 68,000 clones listed, about 88% are singletons. This clone has a handful of counts. Its antigen is still unknown. This CDR3 contains 13 residues. V lost 0 bases, J lost 7 bases, and 6 bases lay in between. Germline CDR1 reads SEHNR; CDR2 reads FQNEAQ (reference sequence). Repertoires were sampled repeatedly during chemoradiotherapy. The chain carries TRBV7-9 and TRBJ2-2; no firm D call. Specimen: blood, collected from a patient who underwent chemoradiotherapy. This sequence was found in a human donor with HPV-associated anogenital cancer. The CDR3 region is CASSLARDGELFF. The CDR3 bases are TGTGCCAGCAGCTTAGCAAGGGACGGGGAGCTGTTTTTT.